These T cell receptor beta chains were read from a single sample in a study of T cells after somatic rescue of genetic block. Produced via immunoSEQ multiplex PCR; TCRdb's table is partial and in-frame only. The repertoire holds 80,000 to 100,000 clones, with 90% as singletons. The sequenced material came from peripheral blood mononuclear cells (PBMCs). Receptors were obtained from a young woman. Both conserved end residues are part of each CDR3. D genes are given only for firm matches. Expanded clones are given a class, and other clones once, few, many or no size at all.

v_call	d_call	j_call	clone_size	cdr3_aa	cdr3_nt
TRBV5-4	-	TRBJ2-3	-	CASSPLSSGGSTDTQYF	TGTGCCAGCAGCCCGCTGTCTTCTGGCGGGAGCACAGATACGCAGTATTTT
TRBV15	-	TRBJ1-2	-	CATSRDRSAGHTF	TGTGCCACCAGCAGAGATCGGAGCGCTGGCCACACCTTC
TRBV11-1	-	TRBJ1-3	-	CASSFPPGHSGNTIYF	TGTGCCAGCAGCTTTCCACCGGGACACTCTGGAAACACCATATATTTT
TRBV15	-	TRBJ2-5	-	CATSRGWETQYF	TGTGCCACCAGCAGAGGATGGGAGACCCAGTACTTC
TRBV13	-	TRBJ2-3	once	CASSKDSTDTQYF	TGTGCCAGCAGCAAAGACAGCACAGATACGCAGTATTTT
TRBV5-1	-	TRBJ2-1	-	CASSGQYNEQFF	TGCGCCAGCAGCGGACAGTACAATGAGCAGTTCTTC
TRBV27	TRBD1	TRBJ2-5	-	CASSRDRRAQETQYF	TGTGCCAGCAGTAGGGACAGGCGGGCTCAAGAGACCCAGTACTTC
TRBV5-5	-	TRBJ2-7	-	CASSLVTVLSYEQYF	TGTGCCAGCAGCTTGGTAACGGTCTTGTCCTACGAGCAGTACTTC
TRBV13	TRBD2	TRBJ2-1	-	CASSLYSRTSGRGSYNEQFF	TGTGCCAGCAGCTTATATTCTCGGACTAGCGGGAGGGGGTCCTACAATGAGCAGTTCTTC
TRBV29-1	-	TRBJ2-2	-	CSVDLGGGFAGELFF	TGCAGCGTTGATCTCGGAGGAGGGTTCGCCGGGGAGCTGTTTTTT
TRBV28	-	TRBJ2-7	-	CASSLRGYEQYF	TGTGCCAGCAGTTTAAGGGGGTACGAGCAGTACTTC
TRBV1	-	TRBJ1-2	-	CTSSHPRGDLNYGYTF	TGCACCAGCAGCCACCCCCGTGGGGACCTTAACTATGGCTACACCTTC